This T cell receptor beta chain emerged from a study of patients with pleural tuberculosis. The CDR3 contains 15 residues. Unmatched junction bases numbered 3, after V lost 6 bases and J lost 4 bases. Germline values: CDR1 MNHNS, CDR2 SASEGT. This clonotype was picked up many times. TCRdb processed the reads anew with MiXCR; each CDR3 protein has one entry. The sample includes 45,000 to 60,000 distinct CDR3 sequences, about 6.8% of them seen just once. This clonotype originated in a human donor with pleural tuberculosis. The genes are TRBV6-1 and TRBJ2-1; 13 bases are shared with TRBD2. This chain's CDR3 is CASRGTSGTYNEQFF. The CDR3 bases are TGTGCCAGCAGGGGGACTAGCGGGACGTACAATGAGCAGTTCTTC.